Listed here are 5 T cell receptor beta chains from one sample, sequenced in a study of blood T cell repertoires in COVID-19. Profiled with immunoSEQ multiplex PCR; TCRdb holds only in-frame clones, not every one. The data show some 310,000 clones, roughly 91% seen once. The sequenced sample was PBMCs or T cells enriched from blood (not recorded which). Receptors were obtained from a woman aged 25 to 45 who had recovered from COVID-19.

This sequence joins TRBV9 and TRBJ2-7; 10 nucleotides line up with TRBD2. This CDR3 spans 16 amino acids. The V and J ends lost 5 bases and 2 bases, in that order; junction bases with no gene match: 10. Germline CDR1 and CDR2: SGDLS and YYNGEE. CDR3 sequence reads: CASRWSSGRLAYEQYF. The CDR3 DNA reads as TGTGCCAGCAGGTGGAGTAGCGGGAGGCTAGCCTACGAGCAGTACTTC.

The chain recombines TRBV20-1 with TRBJ2-7; 11 nucleotides line up with TRBD2. The CDR3 has 14 residues. Germline loops: CDR1 DFQATT, CDR2 SNEGSKA (reference sequence). V gave up 5 bases and J gave up 1 base; unmatched junction bases: 4. The CDR3 DNA is TGCAGTGCTCGTGGGACTAGCGGTTCCTACGAGCAGTACTTC. This encodes CSARGTSGSYEQYF.

The chain uses TRBV10-3 and TRBJ2-7; 8 bases map to TRBD1. Germline CDR1 ENHRY, CDR2 SYGVKD. This CDR3 has 14 amino acids. Unmatched junction bases numbered 1, after V lost 2 bases and J lost 1 base. The CDR3 here is CAISEGQGSYEQYF. The DNA for the CDR3 is TGTGCCATCAGTGAGGGACAGGGATCCTACGAGCAGTACTTC.

This chain links TRBV27 with TRBJ2-7, with 7 nucleotides matching TRBD1. The CDR3 runs to 14 residues. Germline trimming cut 6 bases from V and 3 bases from J; bases unmatched to any gene: 8. Germline CDR1 reads MNHEY; CDR2 reads SMNVEV (reference sequence). In DNA form, the CDR3 reads TGTGCCAGCAGCCCGACAGGGAACCTCTACGAGCAGTACTTC. As protein: CASSPTGNLYEQYF.

The chain uses TRBV28 and TRBJ2-3; 8 bases are a match to TRBD2. The V segment lost 5 bases and the J segment 2 bases; nucleotides outside the gene matches: 12. The germline gives CDR1 MDHEN, CDR2 SYDVKM. The CDR3 is made up of 17 amino acids. In DNA form, the CDR3 reads TGTGCCAGCAGTCCCCAGAGAGGACTAGCCCCCACAGATACGCAGTATTTT. Protein product: CASSPQRGLAPTDTQYF.